These T cell receptor beta chains were read from a single sample in a study of blood T cell repertoires in COVID-19. Clones were read by immunoSEQ multiplex PCR, and TCRdb kept only the in-frame ones, dropping some. In the table there are hundreds of thousands of clones, almost 90% of which are singletons. The sequenced sample was peripheral blood. The source of these receptors is an elderly man with acute or convalescent COVID-19. CDR3s include the opening cysteine and the closing phenylalanine or tryptophan. Fields, in order: clone size, D gene, V gene, CDR3 length, J gene, CDR3 protein, CDR3 DNA. D genes are given only for firm matches. Expanded clones are given a class, and other clones once, few, many or no size at all.

size: .
D: TRBD2
V: TRBV6-2/TRBV6-3
length: 18
J: TRBJ2-3
CDR3: CASSYPGLAGSRPDTQYF
DNA: TGTGCCAGCAGTTACCCCGGACTAGCGGGGAGTCGGCCAGATACGCAGTATTTT

size: .
D: .
V: TRBV2
length: 13
J: TRBJ1-5
CDR3: CASNQGSDQPQHF
DNA: TGTGCCAGCAATCAGGGTTCAGATCAGCCCCAGCATTTT

size: .
D: TRBD1
V: TRBV11-2
length: 15
J: TRBJ1-6
CDR3: CASSLDGTGNSPLHF
DNA: TGTGCCAGCAGCTTAGACGGGACAGGGAATTCACCCCTCCACTTT

size: .
D: TRBD1
V: TRBV7-2
length: 15
J: TRBJ1-2
CDR3: CASSLLGQEPLGYTF
DNA: TGTGCCAGCAGCTTATTGGGACAGGAACCTCTGGGCTACACCTTC

size: once
D: TRBD1
V: TRBV15
length: 20
J: TRBJ2-2
CDR3: CATSSGLWTGGSANTGELFF
DNA: TGTGCCACCAGCAGCGGGCTTTGGACAGGGGGATCGGCGAACACCGGGGAGCTGTTTTTT

size: .
D: TRBD2
V: TRBV19
length: 15
J: TRBJ2-7
CDR3: CASSIPRTSGYEQYF
DNA: TGTGCCAGTAGTATCCCCAGGACTAGCGGCTACGAGCAGTACTTC

size: .
D: TRBD2
V: TRBV5-4
length: 15
J: TRBJ2-3
CDR3: CASSPGIGGVDTQYF
DNA: TGTGCCAGCAGCCCGGGGATCGGGGGGGTAGATACGCAGTATTTT

size: .
D: TRBD1
V: TRBV4-3
length: 15
J: TRBJ1-2
CDR3: CASSQDNGQDDGYTF
DNA: TGCGCCAGCAGCCAAGATAATGGACAGGACGATGGCTACACCTTC

size: once
D: TRBD2
V: TRBV6-2/TRBV6-3
length: 15
J: TRBJ2-5
CDR3: CASSRMRGIQETQYF
DNA: TGTGCCAGCAGTCGAATGCGGGGGATTCAAGAGACCCAGTACTTC

size: .
D: TRBD2
V: TRBV19
length: 16
J: TRBJ2-2
CDR3: CASSPRTSGNTGELFF
DNA: TGTGCCAGTAGTCCTCGGACTAGCGGGAACACCGGGGAGCTGTTTTTT

size: .
D: TRBD1
V: TRBV6-2/TRBV6-3
length: 15
J: TRBJ1-6
CDR3: CASSSAGGNNSPLHF
DNA: TGTGCCAGCAGTTCCGCAGGGGGCAACAATTCACCCCTCCACTTT

size: .
D: TRBD2
V: TRBV9
length: 15
J: TRBJ2-1
CDR3: CASSAFSGGFQEQFF
DNA: TGTGCCAGCAGCGCGTTTAGCGGGGGGTTTCAAGAGCAGTTCTTC

size: .
D: TRBD1
V: TRBV7-2
length: 15
J: TRBJ1-5
CDR3: CASSLAGQGWQPQHF
DNA: TGTGCCAGCAGCTTAGCCGGACAGGGGTGGCAGCCCCAGCATTTT

size: .
D: .
V: TRBV28
length: 12
J: TRBJ1-4
CDR3: CATGLKGEKLFF
DNA: TGTGCCACGGGACTAAAGGGTGAAAAACTGTTTTTT

size: .
D: TRBD1
V: TRBV4-3
length: 14
J: TRBJ1-1
CDR3: CASSKGQGRAEAFF
DNA: TGCGCCAGCAGCAAAGGACAGGGTAGGGCTGAAGCTTTCTTT

size: .
D: TRBD2
V: TRBV4-2
length: 16
J: TRBJ2-1
CDR3: CASSQDRLAGGHEQFF
DNA: TGTGCCAGCAGCCAAGATCGATTGGCGGGGGGGCATGAGCAGTTCTTC

size: .
D: .
V: TRBV10-3
length: 14
J: TRBJ2-2
CDR3: CATRSGESAGELFF
DNA: TGTGCCACCCGGTCCGGGGAGAGCGCCGGGGAGCTGTTTTTT

size: .
D: .
V: TRBV11-1
length: 15
J: TRBJ1-1
CDR3: CASSLVAGMNTEAFF
DNA: TGTGCCAGCAGCTTAGTAGCGGGGATGAACACTGAAGCTTTCTTT

size: .
D: .
V: TRBV27
length: 15
J: TRBJ2-7
CDR3: CASSLEYRLSYEQYF
DNA: TGTGCCAGCAGCCTCGAGTATCGTCTATCCTACGAGCAGTACTTC

size: .
D: TRBD1
V: TRBV6-5
length: 14
J: TRBJ1-6
CDR3: CASREGQGNSPLHF
DNA: TGTGCCAGCAGAGAGGGACAGGGTAATTCACCCCTCCACTTT

size: few
D: .
V: TRBV4-1
length: 15
J: TRBJ1-2
CDR3: CASSQVGADRDGYTF
DNA: TGCGCCAGCAGCCAAGTGGGGGCCGACAGAGATGGCTACACCTTC

size: .
D: .
V: TRBV7-2
length: 15
J: TRBJ2-6
CDR3: CASSLGAAGANVLTF
DNA: TGTGCCAGCAGCTTAGGTGCAGCTGGGGCCAACGTCCTGACTTTC

size: .
D: .
V: TRBV6-6
length: 18
J: TRBJ2-6
CDR3: CASSRSATGTSGANVLTF
DNA: TGTGCCAGCAGCCGAAGCGCTACAGGGACCTCTGGGGCCAACGTCCTGACTTTC

size: .
D: TRBD2
V: TRBV11-3
length: 18
J: TRBJ2-1
CDR3: CASSLGLAGNPIYNEQFF
DNA: TGTGCCAGCAGCTTAGGACTAGCGGGAAACCCGATCTACAATGAGCAGTTCTTC

size: .
D: .
V: TRBV10-3
length: 13
J: TRBJ2-7
CDR3: CASQRAEFYEQYF
DNA: TGTGCCAGTCAGCGGGCCGAGTTCTACGAGCAGTACTTC

size: .
D: TRBD1
V: TRBV14
length: 14
J: TRBJ2-1
CDR3: CASSVDRLYNEQFF
DNA: TGTGCCAGCAGCGTGGACAGGTTATACAATGAGCAGTTCTTC

size: .
D: .
V: TRBV19
length: 15
J: TRBJ1-5
CDR3: CASKVGPQSNQPQHF
DNA: TGTGCCAGTAAAGTTGGGCCCCAGAGCAATCAGCCCCAGCATTTT

size: .
D: .
V: TRBV7-8
length: 15
J: TRBJ2-1
CDR3: CASSLSGISYNEQFF
DNA: TGTGCCAGCAGCTTAAGCGGTATCTCCTACAATGAGCAGTTCTTC

size: .
D: .
V: TRBV11-2
length: 16
J: TRBJ2-3
CDR3: CASSLVLQGPPDTQYF
DNA: TGTGCCAGCAGCTTAGTGCTCCAGGGCCCCCCAGATACGCAGTATTTT

size: .
D: TRBD2
V: TRBV24-1
length: 15
J: TRBJ2-2
CDR3: CATSRGGRNTGELFF
DNA: TGTGCCACCAGTCGGGGCGGGAGGAACACCGGGGAGCTGTTTTTT

size: .
D: .
V: TRBV7-6
length: 17
J: TRBJ1-3
CDR3: CASSPPGGELSGNTIYF
DNA: TGTGCCAGCAGCCCTCCGGGCGGGGAACTCTCTGGAAACACCATATATTTT

size: few
D: TRBD1
V: TRBV5-6
length: 16
J: TRBJ1-3
CDR3: CASSLGTGGPGNTIYF
DNA: TGTGCCAGCAGCCTCGGGACAGGGGGACCTGGAAACACCATATATTTT

size: .
D: .
V: TRBV7-2
length: 13
J: TRBJ2-7
CDR3: CASSLAYDTEQYF
DNA: TGTGCCAGCAGCTTAGCGTATGACACCGAGCAGTACTTC

size: once
D: TRBD1
V: TRBV19
length: 17
J: TRBJ1-1
CDR3: CASIKQGAKMYRTEAFF
DNA: TGTGCCAGTATTAAACAGGGGGCGAAGATGTATCGCACTGAAGCTTTCTTT

size: .
D: .
V: TRBV10-3
length: 11
J: TRBJ1-2
CDR3: CAITTGYGYTF
DNA: TGTGCCATCACCACAGGGTATGGCTACACCTTC

size: .
D: .
V: TRBV15
length: 14
J: TRBJ1-5
CDR3: CATSSQGSNQPQHF
DNA: TGTGCCACCAGCAGTCAGGGGAGCAATCAGCCCCAGCATTTT